This T cell receptor (beta chain) originates from a study of regulatory T cells in long-lasting Graves disease. In its sample, this clonotype was seen many times. CDR3-region Arm-PCR and iRepertoire HTBI primers produced the TCR beta libraries. TCRdb itself ran the multiplex PCR reads through MiXCR, one entry per CDR3 protein. Of more than 300,000 distinct CDR3 sequences in the sample, about 16% were seen once. The sample's time point: newly diagnosed GD, antithyroid drugs for less than 3 months. RNA from PBMCs was the source of the TCR library. V lost 3 bases and J lost 10, with 16 bases in between. The germline V gene has CDR1 MDHEN and CDR2 SYDVKM. The length of the CDR3 is 14 residues.

V gene TRBV28 combines with J gene TRBJ2-1; D is undetermined. The material was peripheral blood mononuclear cells (PBMCs), obtained at new diagnosis, from a patient treated with antithyroid drugs. The source is a female donor with Graves disease. CDR3 nucleotides: TGTGCCAGCAGTTTCCCCACGGGTGTGACGGAGCAGTTCTTC. Translating it yields CASSFPTGVTEQFF.